The 18 T cell receptor beta chains below were found in one sample sequenced in a study of PD-1 blockade in classical Hodgkin lymphoma. Clones were sequenced by immunoSEQ multiplex PCR, and TCRdb holds only the in-frame ones, with some missing. The sample consists of about 32,000 clones, about four fifths of them appearing once. The time point here: cycle 4 day 1 (C4D1), after 6 weeks of nivolumab. In every patient, relapse followed autologous stem cell transplantation, while exposure to brentuximab vedotin differed. The material was peripheral blood mononuclear cells (PBMCs), obtained before the fourth cycle of nivolumab. These receptors all come from a human donor with classical Hodgkin lymphoma.

The gene calls are TRBV30 and TRBJ1-6; 7 bases agree with TRBD1. Losses at the gene ends were 0 bases for V and 6 bases for J; bases not matched to a gene: 8. The CDR3 loop spans 16 amino acids. Per germline, CDR1 GTSNPN and CDR2 SVGIG (reference sequence). The CDR3 here is CAWSVLRGPPNSPLHF. DNA for the CDR3: TGTGCCTGGAGTGTATTGAGGGGGCCCCCTAATTCACCCCTCCACTTT.

The chain links TRBV5-6 to TRBJ2-7, with D perhaps given as TRBD1 or TRBD2 (6 bases each). The V gene's germline CDR1 is SGHDT and CDR2 YYEEEE. Deletions cut 3 bases from V and 4 bases from J, with 17 bases between. The CDR3 contains 15 residues. The chain's CDR3 is CASSWRGRREYEQYF. The CDR3 DNA follows: TGTGCCAGCAGCTGGAGGGGGAGAAGGGAGTACGAGCAGTACTTC.

The table lists this clone with a few counts. V gene TRBV4-1 combines with J gene TRBJ2-1, with TRBD2 matching over 10 bases. The CDR3 extends over 19 amino acids. Germline assignment: CDR1 MGHRA and CDR2 YSYEKL. V gave up 0 bases and J gave up 8 bases; unmatched junction bases: 16. For the CDR3, the DNA is TGCGCCAGCAGCCAAGAACCCCCTGGGGCTAGCGGGAGTAAGGATGAGCAGTTCTTC. This encodes CASSQEPPGASGSKDEQFF.

J is TRBJ2-3 and V is TRBV7-2; 7 bases agree with TRBD2. The trim removed 3 bases at V and 1 base at J, leaving 4 bases unmatched. The length of the CDR3 is 15 residues. Germline V gives CDR1 SGHTA, CDR2 FQGNSA. CDR3 in amino acids: CASSLGGGRTDTQYF. CDR3 sequence (DNA): TGTGCCAGCAGCTTGGGCGGGGGACGCACAGATACGCAGTATTTT.

This clone rates as medium-sized. This sequence joins TRBV29-1 and TRBJ1-2; 7 positions match TRBD1. This CDR3 region has 13 residues. After removal of 4 bases from V and 4 bases from J, the junction contained 6 bases not matched to a gene. Germline V gives CDR1 SQVTM, CDR2 ANQGSEA. The CDR3 sequence: CSVARGQGYGYTF. The CDR3 nucleotides read TGCAGCGTTGCAAGGGGGCAAGGCTATGGCTACACCTTC.

The gene calls are TRBV7-9 and TRBJ1-1, with a weak D call TRBD1 (5 bases). Trimming removed 7 bases from V and 3 bases from J, with 21 bases in between. Germline V gene lookup returns CDR1 SEHNR and CDR2 FQNEAQ (reference sequence). This CDR3 region has 16 residues. Written as DNA, the CDR3 is TGTGCCAGCATCTCCAACTGGGGCCGGCGGGACACTGAAGCTTTCTTT. Translating it yields CASISNWGRRDTEAFF.

The chain combines TRBV28 with TRBJ2-1; D not certain. Germline CDR1 is MDHEN and CDR2 is SYDVKM. The V end lost 3 bases, the J end lost 2 bases, and 5 bases lay between the germline ends. CDR3 length: 13 residues. The CDR3 nucleotides are TGTGCCAGCAGTTTTGATCCCTACAATGAGCAGTTCTTC. This codes for CASSFDPYNEQFF. Based on the CDR3 plus reference TRBV28 and TRBJ2-1, the full variable domain is DVKVTQSSRYLVKRTGEKVFLECVQDMDHENMFWYRQDPGLGLRLIYFSYDVKMKEKGDIPEGYSVSREKKERFSLILESASTNQTSMYLCASSFDPYNEQFFGPGTRLTVL.

The rearrangement uses TRBV6-5 and TRBJ2-7, with a weak D call TRBD2 (7 bases). This CDR3 region has 14 residues. Germline V lookup: CDR1 MNHEY, CDR2 SVGAGI. Trimming left V 9 bases short and J 0 bases short, with 15 bases between. This CDR3 reads CASMRGPSSYEQYV. The CDR3 DNA sequence: TGTGCCAGTATGCGGGGGCCGAGCTCCTACGAGCAGTACGTC.

This clone was counted a single time. The V call is TRBV6-5, the J call TRBJ1-5; D is ambiguous. This CDR3 is built from 14 residues. Trimming stripped 0 bases from V and 4 bases from J, with 7 bases between. CDR1 MNHEY and CDR2 SVGAGI come from the germline V gene. The CDR3 here is CASSYSWVNQPQHF. The CDR3 region has the DNA TGTGCCAGCAGTTACTCGTGGGTAAATCAGCCCCAGCATTTT.

V and J are TRBV7-9 and TRBJ2-1; TRBD2 matches at 9 bases. CDR1 SEHNR and CDR2 FQNEAQ come from the germline V gene (reference sequence). Losses at the gene ends were 5 bases for V and 9 bases for J; bases not matched to a gene: 17. This CDR3 spans 17 amino acids. CDR3 DNA sequence: TGTGCCAGCAGCCCAGGGGCTAGCGGGGCGGCACGCCCTGAGCAGTTCTTC. Its translation: CASSPGASGAARPEQFF.

The chain links TRBV7-9 to TRBJ2-7; TRBD2 might be the D (6 bases). The CDR3 is made up of 13 amino acids. Germline V CDR1 and CDR2: SEHNR, FQNEAQ (reference sequence). V lost 5 bases and J lost 4, with 12 bases in between. The CDR3 DNA follows: TGTGCCAGCAGCCCGCCGGGGGTGTACGAGCAGTACTTC. Translation gives CASSPPGVYEQYF.

CDR3 sequence reads: CASSRDYYEKLFF. In DNA, the CDR3 is TGTGCCAGCAGCCGGGACTACTATGAAAAACTGTTTTTT. The chain employs TRBV28 and TRBJ1-4; possibly TRBD1 for D (5 bases). There are 13 residues in the CDR3. From germline, CDR1 is MDHEN and CDR2 SYDVKM. V was pared by 6 bases and J by 6 bases, with 11 bases between.

This rearrangement joins TRBV6-5 to TRBJ1-5; D is possibly TRBD1 (6 bases). CDR1 is MNHEY, CDR2 SVGAGI, per germline. The CDR3 consists of 15 residues. Trimming stripped 0 bases from V and 6 bases from J, with 12 bases between. CDR3 nucleotide sequence: TGTGCCAGCAGTTACTCGCCCAGGGGAGGTCAGCCCCAGCATTTT. It encodes CASSYSPRGGQPQHF.

The rearrangement joins TRBV19 to TRBJ2-4; maybe TRBD1 (5 bases). The CDR3 is made up of 17 amino acids. Germline CDR1 LNHDA, CDR2 SQIVND (reference sequence). V shed 6 bases and J shed 0 bases, with 18 bases lying between them. CDR3: CASRQTATYIAKNIQYF. DNA of the CDR3: TGTGCCAGTAGACAGACAGCCACCTATATAGCCAAAAACATTCAGTACTTC.

This sequence joins TRBV2 and TRBJ2-2, with 13 bases identical to TRBD2. Germline V lookup: CDR1 SNHLY, CDR2 FYNNEI. CDR3 length: 16 residues. The V segment lost 8 bases and the J segment 5 bases; nucleotides outside the gene matches: 8. The CDR3 reads CASFFGLAGVTGELFF. As DNA, the CDR3 is TGTGCCAGCTTCTTCGGACTAGCGGGAGTTACCGGGGAGCTGTTTTTT. Combining the CDR3 with reference TRBV2 and TRBJ2-2 gives the whole variable domain EPEVTQTPSHQVTQMGQEVILRCVPISNHLYFYWYRQILGQKVEFLVSFYNNEISEKSEIFDDQFSVERPDGSNFTLKIRSTKLEDSAMYFCASFFGLAGVTGELFFGEGSRLTVL.

The chain uses TRBV5-1 and TRBJ2-5; TRBD2 agrees at 8 bases. Germline-derived CDR1 and CDR2 are SGHRS and YFSETQ. The V gene end was trimmed by 4 bases and the J gene end by 5 bases; junction bases not matched to a gene: 10. This CDR3 comprises 15 residues. The CDR3 loop is CASSPQAGGTETQYF. Written as DNA, the CDR3 is TGCGCCAGCAGCCCTCAGGCGGGGGGTACGGAGACCCAGTACTTC.

The V gene is TRBV6-5, the J gene TRBJ1-2; tentatively, D is TRBD1 (6 bases). The CDR3 is made up of 13 amino acids. Germline CDR1 reads MNHEY; CDR2 reads SVGAGI. V was pared by 4 bases and J by 7 bases, with 13 bases between. The CDR3 region is CASSWGGRGGYTF. The CDR3 DNA reads as TGTGCCAGCAGTTGGGGGGGCCGGGGTGGCTACACCTTC.

This chain links TRBV12-5 with TRBJ2-1; 11 nucleotides align to TRBD2. The V and J ends lost 2 bases and 4 bases, in that order; junction bases with no gene match: 10. Per the germline V gene, CDR1 is LGHNT and CDR2 is FRNRAP. The CDR3 length is 18 residues. The CDR3 nucleotides are TGTGCTAGTGGTTTGAAGACGGGACTAGCGGAAAATTACAATGAGCAGTTCTTC. Its translation is CASGLKTGLAENYNEQFF.